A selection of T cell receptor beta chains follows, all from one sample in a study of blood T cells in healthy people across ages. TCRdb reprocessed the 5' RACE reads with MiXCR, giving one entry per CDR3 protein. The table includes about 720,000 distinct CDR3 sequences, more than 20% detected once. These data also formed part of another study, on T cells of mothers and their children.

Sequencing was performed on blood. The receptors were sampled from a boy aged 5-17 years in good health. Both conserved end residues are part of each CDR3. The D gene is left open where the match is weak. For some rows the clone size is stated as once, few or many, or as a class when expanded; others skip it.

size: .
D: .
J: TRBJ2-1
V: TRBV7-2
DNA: TGTGCCAGCAGCTTAGACGGGAGCCTAGATGAGCAGTTCTTC
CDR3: CASSLDGSLDEQFF

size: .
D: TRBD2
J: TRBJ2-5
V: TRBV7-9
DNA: TGTGCCAGCAGCTTAGGGATGGCAGGGAGGGACCAAGAGACCCAGTACTTC
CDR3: CASSLGMAGRDQETQYF

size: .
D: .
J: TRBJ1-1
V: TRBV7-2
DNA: TGTGCCAGCAGCCGTCAACGGGAAACTGAAGCTTTCTTT
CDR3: CASSRQRETEAFF

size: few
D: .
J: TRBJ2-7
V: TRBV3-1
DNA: TGTGCCAGCAGCCAACTCAAGGCAGGGTCCGAGCAGTACTTC
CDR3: CASSQLKAGSEQYF

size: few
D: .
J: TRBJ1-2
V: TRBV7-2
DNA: TGTGCCAGCAGCCGACCCCCGGAGGTAGATGGCTACACCTTC
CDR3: CASSRPPEVDGYTF

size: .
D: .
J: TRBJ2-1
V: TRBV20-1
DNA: TGCAGTGCCACCCCCGGGGGGGACAGCTACAATGAGCAGTTCTTC
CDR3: CSATPGGDSYNEQFF

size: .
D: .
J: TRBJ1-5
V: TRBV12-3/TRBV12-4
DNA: TGTGCCAGCAGTTTATCGGAGCCCCAGCATTTT
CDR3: CASSLSEPQHF

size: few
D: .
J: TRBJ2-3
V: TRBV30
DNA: TGTGCCTGGAGTGCCTGGGACAGCACAGATACGCAGTATTTT
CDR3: CAWSAWDSTDTQYF

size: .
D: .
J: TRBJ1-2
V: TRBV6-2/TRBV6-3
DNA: TGTGCCAGCAGTTACACCCAGAACTATGGCTACACCTTC
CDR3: CASSYTQNYGYTF

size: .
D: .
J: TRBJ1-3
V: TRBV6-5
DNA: TGTGCCACTCGACGGTCCTCTGGAAACACCATATATTTT
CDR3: CATRRSSGNTIYF

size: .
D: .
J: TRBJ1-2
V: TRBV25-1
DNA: TGTGCCAGCAGTGAATATAACAGGGTGGGGGGCTACACCTTC
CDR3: CASSEYNRVGGYTF

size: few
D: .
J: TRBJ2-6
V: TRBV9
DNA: TGTGCCAGCAGCGTAGCTCGGGGGTTCAACGTCCTGACTTTC
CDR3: CASSVARGFNVLTF

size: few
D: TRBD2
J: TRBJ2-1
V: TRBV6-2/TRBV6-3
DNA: TGTGCCAGCACCATTGGAGGGACTAGCGGGAGGAATGAGCAGTTCTTC
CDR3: CASTIGGTSGRNEQFF

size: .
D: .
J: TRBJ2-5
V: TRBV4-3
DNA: TGCGCCAGCAGCCAAACGGGGGCCGACAGGGTAGAGACCCAGTACTTC
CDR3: CASSQTGADRVETQYF

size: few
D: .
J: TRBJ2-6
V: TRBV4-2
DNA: TGTGCCAGCAGCCAACCCCGAGAGGGGATTGGTGGGGCCAACGTCCTGACTTTC
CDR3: CASSQPREGIGGANVLTF

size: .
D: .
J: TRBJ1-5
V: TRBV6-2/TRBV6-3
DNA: TGTGCCAGCAGTACCCTTTTAGACGGCTACAATCAGCCCCAGCACTTT
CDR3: CASSTLLDGYNQPQHF

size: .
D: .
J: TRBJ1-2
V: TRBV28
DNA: TGTGCCAGCAGTTTCGGGGCCTCTAACTATGGCTACACCTTC
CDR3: CASSFGASNYGYTF

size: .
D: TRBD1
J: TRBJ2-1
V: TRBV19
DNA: TGTGCCAGTAGTCTGGACAGGAGGACCTACGATGAGCAGTTCTTC
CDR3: CASSLDRRTYDEQFF

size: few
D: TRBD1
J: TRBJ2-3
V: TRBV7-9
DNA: TGTGCCAGCAGCTTACGGGACAGGTCCGGCGGTACGCAGTATTTT
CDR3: CASSLRDRSGGTQYF

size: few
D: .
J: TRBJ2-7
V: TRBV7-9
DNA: TGTGCCAGCAGCTACCTACTCGGGGGCTCTTCGGGCGAGCAGTACTTC
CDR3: CASSYLLGGSSGEQYF

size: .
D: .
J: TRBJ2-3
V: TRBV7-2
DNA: TGTGCCAGCAGCTTGAGTCAGCACCGCACAGATACGCAGTATTTT
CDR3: CASSLSQHRTDTQYF

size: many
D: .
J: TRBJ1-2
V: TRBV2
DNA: TGTGCCAGCAGCCCAGGGCCTAACTATGGCTACACCTTC
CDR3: CASSPGPNYGYTF

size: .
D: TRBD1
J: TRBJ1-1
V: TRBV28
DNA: TGTGCCAGCAGCCATCCGGCCGGGACAGAAGCTGAAGCTTTCTTT
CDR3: CASSHPAGTEAEAFF

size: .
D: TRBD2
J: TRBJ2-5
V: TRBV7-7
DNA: TGTGCTACAAGCGGGGGGGCGGAGACCCAGTACTTC
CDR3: CATSGGAETQYF

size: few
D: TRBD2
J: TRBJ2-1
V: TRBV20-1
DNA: TGCAGTGCACCTTCAACCCGGACTAGCGGGAATAATGAGCAGTTCTTC
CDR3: CSAPSTRTSGNNEQFF

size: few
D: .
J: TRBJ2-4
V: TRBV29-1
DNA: TGCAGCGCCCCGACGGGCATAGCCAAAAACATTCAGTACTTC
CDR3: CSAPTGIAKNIQYF

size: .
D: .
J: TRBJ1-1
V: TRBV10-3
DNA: TGTGCCATCAGTGTCGAGTGGTCGAACACTGAAGCTTTCTTT
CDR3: CAISVEWSNTEAFF

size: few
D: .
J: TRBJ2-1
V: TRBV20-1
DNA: TGCAGTGCTAGGCCCCCTGAGCAGGGGAGGGCTGAGCAGTTCTTC
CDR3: CSARPPEQGRAEQFF

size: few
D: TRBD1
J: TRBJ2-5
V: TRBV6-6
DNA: TGTGCCAGCAGTTACTCCTGGGACAGGGAAGAGACCCAGTACTTC
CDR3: CASSYSWDREETQYF

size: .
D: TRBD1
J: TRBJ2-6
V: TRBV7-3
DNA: TGTGCCAGCAGCGCAGGGGGTACGTCTGGGGCCAACGTCCTGACTTTC
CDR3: CASSAGGTSGANVLTF

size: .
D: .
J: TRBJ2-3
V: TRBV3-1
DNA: TGTGCCAGCAGCCAGGCAACTACCGGGGATACGCAGTATTTT
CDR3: CASSQATTGDTQYF

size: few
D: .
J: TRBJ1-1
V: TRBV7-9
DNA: TGTGCCAGCAGCTCCCTGGACACAAACACTGAAGCTTTCTTT
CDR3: CASSSLDTNTEAFF

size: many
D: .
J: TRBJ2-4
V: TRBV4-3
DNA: TGCGCCAGCAGCCAAGATTCCGGGGAAAAAAACATTCAGTACTTC
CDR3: CASSQDSGEKNIQYF

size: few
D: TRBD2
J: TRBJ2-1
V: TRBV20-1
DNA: TGCAGTGCTGACATGACTAGCGGGAGGGCTCTAGTTGAGCAGTTCTTC
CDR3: CSADMTSGRALVEQFF

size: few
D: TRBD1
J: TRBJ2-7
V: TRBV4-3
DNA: TGCGCCAGCAGCCAAGATGGGCGGGGACAGGGATCCTACGAGCAGTACTTC
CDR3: CASSQDGRGQGSYEQYF

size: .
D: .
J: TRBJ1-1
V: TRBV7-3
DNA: TGTGCCAGCAGCTTAACGGGGTCCGGGGATTCGAACACTGGAGCTTTCTTT
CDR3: CASSLTGSGDSNTGAFF

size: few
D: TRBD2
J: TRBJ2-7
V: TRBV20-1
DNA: TGCAGTGCTAGTCGGGGGGGGCCCTACGAGCAGTACTTC
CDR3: CSASRGGPYEQYF

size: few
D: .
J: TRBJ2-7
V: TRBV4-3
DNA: TGCGCCAGCAGCCAAGAACCCCAGGAGGCCTACGAGCAGTACTTC
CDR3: CASSQEPQEAYEQYF

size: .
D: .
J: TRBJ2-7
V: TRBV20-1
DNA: TGCAGTGCTATTTCATCTGACGAGCAGTACTTC
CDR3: CSAISSDEQYF

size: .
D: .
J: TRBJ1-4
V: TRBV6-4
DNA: TGTGCCAGCAGTGAAAGGATCGCAAATGAAAAACTGTTTTTT
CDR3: CASSERIANEKLFF

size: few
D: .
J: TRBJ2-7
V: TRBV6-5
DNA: TGTGCCAGCAAAAAAGGACTTTCCTACGAGCAGTACTTC
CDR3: CASKKGLSYEQYF

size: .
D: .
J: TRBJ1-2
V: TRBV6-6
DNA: TGTGCCAGCATTGGCTCAAAGCATAACTATGGCTACACCTTC
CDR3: CASIGSKHNYGYTF

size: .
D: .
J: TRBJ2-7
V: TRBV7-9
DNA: TGTGCTAGCAGTGGGGCGGAGTCCTACGAGCAGTACTTC
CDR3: CASSGAESYEQYF

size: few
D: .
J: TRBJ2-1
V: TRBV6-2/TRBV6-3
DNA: TGTGCCAGCAGTCGCGGGGTTAGCTCCTACAATGAGCAGTTCTTC
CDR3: CASSRGVSSYNEQFF

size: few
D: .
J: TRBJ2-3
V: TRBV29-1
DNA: TGCAGCGTTCCTAGGGGAGATACGCAGTATTTT
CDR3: CSVPRGDTQYF

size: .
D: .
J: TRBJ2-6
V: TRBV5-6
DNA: TGTGCCAGCCACATGGGATCGGAAGTCTCTGGGGCCAACGTCCTGACTTTC
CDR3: CASHMGSEVSGANVLTF

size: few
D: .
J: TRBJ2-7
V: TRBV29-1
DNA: TGCAGCGGCCAAAGCGGACCCTCCTACGAGCAGTACTTC
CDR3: CSGQSGPSYEQYF

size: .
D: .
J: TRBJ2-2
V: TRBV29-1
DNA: TGCAGCGCTACCAACAGGGCCTACACCGGGGAGCTGTTTTTT
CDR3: CSATNRAYTGELFF

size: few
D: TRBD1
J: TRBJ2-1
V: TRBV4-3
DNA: TGCGCCAGCAGCCAAGATGGGGGACAGGGGGCGAATACTGAGCAGTTCTTC
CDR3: CASSQDGGQGANTEQFF

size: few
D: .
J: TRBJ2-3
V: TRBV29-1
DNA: TGCAGCGTTGGGGGAGGACCGAACACAGATACGCAGTATTTT
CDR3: CSVGGGPNTDTQYF

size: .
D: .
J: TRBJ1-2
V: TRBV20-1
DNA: TGCAGTGCTAGAGATCGGGCCTATGGCTACACCTTC
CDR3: CSARDRAYGYTF

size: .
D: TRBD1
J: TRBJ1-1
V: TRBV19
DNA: TGTGCCAGTAGTATAGGCAGGGGGGCTGAAGCTTTCTTT
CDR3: CASSIGRGAEAFF

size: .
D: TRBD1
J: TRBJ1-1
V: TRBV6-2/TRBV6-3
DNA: TGTGCCAGCAGTTGGACAGGGGAAACTGAAGCTTTCTTT
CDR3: CASSWTGETEAFF

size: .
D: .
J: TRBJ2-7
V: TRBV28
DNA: TGTGCCAGCAGTCAGCCTGATTTGCGAGCGGGCTACGAGCAGTACTTC
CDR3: CASSQPDLRAGYEQYF

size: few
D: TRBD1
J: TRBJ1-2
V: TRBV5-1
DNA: TGCGCCAGCAGCTTGGACAGGGGGAGTAGTGTCTATGGCTACACCTTC
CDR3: CASSLDRGSSVYGYTF